Below are 8 T cell receptor beta chains sequenced from a single sample in a study of response to subunit inactivated influenza vaccine. TCRdb fed the RT-PCR reads into MiXCR, producing one record per CDR3 protein. This sample has 500,000 to 700,000 distinct CDR3 sequences, with around 21% found just once. These data also formed part of another study, on T cells expressing NK-cell markers. That source notes: TCR beta libraries carry UMIs added by 5'RACE template switching.

This specimen consisted of CD4+ T cells sorted from PBMCs, obtained about 13 days after vaccination. The source of these receptors is a man aged 45-60 years who received an inactivated influenza vaccine.

This chain uses TRBV27 with TRBJ1-5; no clear D. CDR1 and CDR2 from the germline V gene are MNHEY and SMNVEV (reference sequence). V gave up 3 bases and J gave up 0 bases, with 9 bases separating them. The CDR3 is 15 amino acids. The CDR3 protein is CASSLKAISNQPQHF. The CDR3 nucleotides are TGTGCCAGCAGTTTGAAAGCAATTAGCAATCAGCCCCAGCATTTT.

V gene TRBV9 combines with J gene TRBJ2-2; tentative D call: TRBD1 (6 bases). Between the trimmed V and J ends, which lost 6 bases and 0 bases, there was a span of 9 bases. The germline gives CDR1 SGDLS, CDR2 YYNGEE. The CDR3 consists of 14 residues. CDR3 region: CASNRQANTGELFF. In DNA, the CDR3 is TGTGCCAGCAATCGACAGGCGAACACCGGGGAGCTGTTTTTT.

The J gene is TRBJ1-5, the V gene TRBV7-2; tentatively, D is TRBD1 (5 bases). V was cut by 0 bases and J by 0 bases, with 12 bases left in between. This CDR3 region has 17 residues. Germline CDR1 is SGHTA and CDR2 is FQGNSA. The DNA for the CDR3 is TGTGCCAGCAGCTTAGCTCCGACAGTCTATAGCAATCAGCCCCAGCATTTT. Protein sequence: CASSLAPTVYSNQPQHF.

This chain connects TRBV12-3 or TRBV12-4 to TRBJ1-1; D unresolved. The length of the CDR3 is 11 residues. V lost 8 bases and J lost 7, with 11 bases in between. CDR3 bases: TGTGCCAGCGCAAAGGATGGTGAAGCTTTCTTT. It translates to CASAKDGEAFF.

This chain uses TRBV5-1 with TRBJ2-7; tentatively, D is TRBD2 (5 bases). This CDR3 comprises 15 residues. Trimming left V 0 bases short and J 2 bases short, with 12 bases between. Germline CDR1 and CDR2: SGHRS and YFSETQ. The CDR3, as DNA: TGCGCCAGCAGCTTGGGGGAGCTAGTCCCCTACGAGCAGTACTTC. Encoded protein: CASSLGELVPYEQYF. Full variable domain (missing parts from reference TRBV5-1 and TRBJ2-7): KAGVTQTPRYLIKTRGQQVTLSCSPISGHRSVSWYQQTPGQGLQFLFEYFSETQRNKGNFPGRFSGRQFSNSRSEMNVSTLELGDSALYLCASSLGELVPYEQYFGPGTRLTVT.

This chain uses TRBV21-1 with TRBJ2-3; TRBD1, the table's D call, was not compared with the DNA. TRBV21-1 is a recognized pseudogene. This CDR3 comprises 11 residues. The CDR3 DNA is TGTGCCGGCCTCGGGACAGGGATGCAGTATTTT. This codes for CAGLGTGMQYF.

The gene calls are TRBV6-1 and TRBJ1-2; 9 nucleotides align to TRBD1. Germline lookup yields CDR1 MNHNS and CDR2 SASEGT. The CDR3 covers 14 residues. V gave up 6 bases and J gave up 8 bases; unmatched junction bases: 10. The CDR3 spells CASRGRDREMGYTF. CDR3 in DNA: TGTGCCAGCAGAGGCCGGGACAGGGAAATGGGCTACACCTTC.

The rearrangement links TRBV3-1 to TRBJ2-5, with D maybe TRBD1 (5 bases). The CDR3 runs 14 residues. CDR1 and CDR2 from the germline V gene are LGHDT and YNNKEL (reference sequence). Trimming cost V 4 bases and J 5 bases, with 14 bases left between them. The CDR3 region is CASSRKGWSETQYF. The CDR3, as DNA: TGTGCCAGCAGCCGGAAGGGGTGGAGTGAGACCCAGTACTTC.